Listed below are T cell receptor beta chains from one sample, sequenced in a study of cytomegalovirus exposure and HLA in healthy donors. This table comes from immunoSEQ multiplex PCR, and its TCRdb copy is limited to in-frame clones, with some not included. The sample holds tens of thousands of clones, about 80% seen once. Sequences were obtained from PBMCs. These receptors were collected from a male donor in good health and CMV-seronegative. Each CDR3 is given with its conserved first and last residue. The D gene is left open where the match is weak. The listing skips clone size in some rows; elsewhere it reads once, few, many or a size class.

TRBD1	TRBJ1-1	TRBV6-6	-	TGTGCCAGCAGTCCCAGGGTTGACAGGGGGACTGAAGCTTTCTTT	CASSPRVDRGTEAFF
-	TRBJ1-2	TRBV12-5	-	TGTGCTAGTGATACCGGGGAAATCTATGGCTACACCTTC	CASDTGEIYGYTF
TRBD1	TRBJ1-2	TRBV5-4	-	TGTGCCAGCAGCCAAGTCGGGACAGAACCCAGCTATGGCTACACCTTC	CASSQVGTEPSYGYTF
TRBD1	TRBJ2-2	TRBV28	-	TGTGCCAGCAGTTTGGCAGGGGGTCACGGGGAGCTGTTTTTT	CASSLAGGHGELFF
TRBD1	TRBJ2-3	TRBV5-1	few	TGCGCCAGCAGGGAACAGGGGGCCCCCACAGATACGCAGTATTTT	CASREQGAPTDTQYF
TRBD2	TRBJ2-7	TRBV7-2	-	TGTGCCAGCAGCTACCAATTTTTAGCGGGAGTTCACGAGCAGTACTTC	CASSYQFLAGVHEQYF
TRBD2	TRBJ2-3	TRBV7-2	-	TGTGCCAGCAGCTTAGTTCGGGGGGGCTTGGTGGATACGCAGTATTTT	CASSLVRGGLVDTQYF
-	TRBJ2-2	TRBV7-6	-	TGTGCCAGCAGCTCCCGCATGGCGGAGAACACCGGGGAGCTGTTTTTT	CASSSRMAENTGELFF
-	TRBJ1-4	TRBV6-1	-	TGTGCCAGCAGTAAGGGGAAGTTGTTGTTTTTT	CASSKGKLLFF
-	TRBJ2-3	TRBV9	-	TGTGCCAGCAGCGCCTCTACTAGCACAGATACGCAGTATTTT	CASSASTSTDTQYF
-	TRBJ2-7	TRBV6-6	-	TGTGCCAGCAGTTACCCCAAGGGGGACATCTCCTACGAGCAGTACTTC	CASSYPKGDISYEQYF
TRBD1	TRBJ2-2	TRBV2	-	TGTGCCAGCAGTATTGACAGGGCGAACACCGGGGAGCTGTTTTTT	CASSIDRANTGELFF
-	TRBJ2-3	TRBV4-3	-	TGCGCCAGCAGCCTCGGACACCTCACAGATACGCAGTATTTT	CASSLGHLTDTQYF
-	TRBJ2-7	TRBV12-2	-	TGTGCAAGTCGCTTCCCCGGGACTACTACCAGCGAGCAGTACTTC	CASRFPGTTTSEQYF
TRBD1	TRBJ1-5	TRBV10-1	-	TGCGCCAGCAGTGAAGCTCCGGGACAGAATTATTATAGCAATCAGCCCCAGCATTTT	CASSEAPGQNYYSNQPQHF
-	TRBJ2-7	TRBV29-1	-	TGCAGCGTTCTAGACCCGCCGGGCGAGCAGTACTTC	CSVLDPPGEQYF
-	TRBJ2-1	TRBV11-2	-	TGTGCCAGCAGCTCCCCAAGCGGGCGCTCCTACAATGAGCAGTTCTTC	CASSSPSGRSYNEQFF
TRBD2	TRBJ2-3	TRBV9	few	TGTGCCAGCAGCGAAGCGGGGGGGCCTTTTAGCACAGATACGCAGTATTTT	CASSEAGGPFSTDTQYF
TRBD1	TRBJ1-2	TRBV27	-	TGTGCCAGCAGTGGGACAGGGAGGGGTTCAAACTATGGCTACACCTTC	CASSGTGRGSNYGYTF
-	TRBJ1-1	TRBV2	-	TGTGCCAGCAGCCAGGGCGAGAACACTGAAGCTTTCTTT	CASSQGENTEAFF
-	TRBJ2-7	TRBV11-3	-	TGTGCCAGCAGCTTAGGAGGATTCGAGCAGTACTTC	CASSLGGFEQYF
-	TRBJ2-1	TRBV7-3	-	TGTGCCAGCAGCTTAAGTGGGCCCTACAATGAGCAGTTCTTC	CASSLSGPYNEQFF
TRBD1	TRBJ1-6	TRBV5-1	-	TGCGCCAGCAGCTTGGAGGGGACAGGGCAAGGGTCACCCCTCCACTTT	CASSLEGTGQGSPLHF
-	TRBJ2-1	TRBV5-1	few	TGCGCCAGCAGCCCGGGATACATGAGCTCCTACAATGAGCAGTTCTTC	CASSPGYMSSYNEQFF
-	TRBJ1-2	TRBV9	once	TGTGCCAGCAGCCGGGGGGATGTGTATGTCTACACCTTC	CASSRGDVYVYTF
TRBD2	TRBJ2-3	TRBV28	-	TGTGCCAGCAGGCGGACTAGCGATAGCACAGATACGCAGTATTTT	CASRRTSDSTDTQYF
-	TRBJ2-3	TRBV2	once	TGTGCCAGCAGCTCCCAGATTACAACAGATACGCAGTATTTT	CASSSQITTDTQYF
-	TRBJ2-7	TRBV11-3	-	TGTGCCAGCAGCATCTTCTCCGGCTACGAGCAGTACTTC	CASSIFSGYEQYF
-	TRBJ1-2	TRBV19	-	TGTGCCAGTGCATTACAGGGCAGCAACCGTGTCTACACCTTC	CASALQGSNRVYTF
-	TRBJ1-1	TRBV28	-	TGTGCCAGCAGTTGGCTAGGGAACACTGAAGCTTTCTTT	CASSWLGNTEAFF
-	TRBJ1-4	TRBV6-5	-	TGTGCCAGCAGTCCTAGGAACAGGTTTAATGAAAAACTGTTTTTT	CASSPRNRFNEKLFF
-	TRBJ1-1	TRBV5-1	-	TGCGCCAGTAGTTCCACCTTGGGGCAGGGAAGGCGCACTGAAGCTTTCTTT	CASSSTLGQGRRTEAFF
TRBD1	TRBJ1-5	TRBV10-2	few	TGCGCCAGCAGCGAGGGACAGGGAATCGACTTTCAGCCCCAGCATTTT	CASSEGQGIDFQPQHF
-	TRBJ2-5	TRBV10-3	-	TGTGCCATCCGGTCCGAGACTCAAGAGACCCAGTACTTC	CAIRSETQETQYF
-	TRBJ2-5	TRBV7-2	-	TGTGCCAGCAGCTTAGGGGGCTATATTGCGGGGCAAGAGACCCAGTACTTC	CASSLGGYIAGQETQYF
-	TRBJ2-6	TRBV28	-	TGTGCCAGCAGTATCACAGGGATGGCTGGGGCCAACGTCCTGACTTTC	CASSITGMAGANVLTF
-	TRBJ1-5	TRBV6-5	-	TGTGCCAGCAGTTACGGGGGAGGGGGCAATCAGCCCCAGCATTTT	CASSYGGGGNQPQHF
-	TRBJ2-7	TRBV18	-	TGTGCCAGCTCACAGTCTGCACAGAGCTCCTACGAGCAGTACTTC	CASSQSAQSSYEQYF
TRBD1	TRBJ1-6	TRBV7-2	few	TGTGCCAGCAGCCTCGTTCCGGGACAGGGTAATTCACCCCTCCACTTT	CASSLVPGQGNSPLHF
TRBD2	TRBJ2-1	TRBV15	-	TGTGCCACCAGCAGCCCTCAGAGTGGCGGGAGGTACAATGAGCAGTTCTTC	CATSSPQSGGRYNEQFF
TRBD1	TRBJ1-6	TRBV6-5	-	TGTGCCAGCAGCGGACAGGGAAAGAAGTCACCCCTCCACTTT	CASSGQGKKSPLHF
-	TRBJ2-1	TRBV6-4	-	TGTGCCAGCAGTGAGGCAGTCTACAATGAGCAGTTCTTC	CASSEAVYNEQFF
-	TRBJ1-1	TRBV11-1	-	TGTGCCAGCAGCTCCCCAACAGGGAAGAACACTGAAGCTTTCTTT	CASSSPTGKNTEAFF
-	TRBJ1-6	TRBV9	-	TGTGCCAGCAGCGTTTCCCACCGGGGGGATAATTCACCCCTCCACTTT	CASSVSHRGDNSPLHF
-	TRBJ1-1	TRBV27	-	TGTGCCAGCAGCCGCTACGGGGTGGGTAACACTGAAGCTTTCTTT	CASSRYGVGNTEAFF
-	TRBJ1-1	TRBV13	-	TGTGCCAGCAGCTTAGGGCAGATGAACACTGAAGCTTTCTTT	CASSLGQMNTEAFF
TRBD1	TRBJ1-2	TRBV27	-	TGTGCCAGCAGTTTTTCACAGGGGGGCTATGGCTACACCTTC	CASSFSQGGYGYTF
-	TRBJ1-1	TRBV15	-	TGTGCCACCAGCCTAGATTTGCTTCGGGTGAACACTGAAGCTTTCTTT	CATSLDLLRVNTEAFF